The 11 T cell receptor beta chains listed next were all sequenced from one sample in a study of cytomegalovirus exposure and HLA in healthy donors. Both 60 Vbeta primers and 13 Jbeta primers went into the PCR. Method: immunoSEQ multiplex PCR; TCRdb's copy keeps in-frame clones and lacks some. This table holds more than 35,000 clones. Sequenced input: PBMCs. The origin of the receptors is a man aged 25 to 40 in good health and CMV-seronegative.

The chain carries TRBV18 and TRBJ2-3, with 10 bases matching TRBD1. The V segment lost 3 bases and the J segment 1 base; nucleotides outside the gene matches: 7. Germline assignment: CDR1 KGHSH and CDR2 LQKENI. The CDR3 has 17 amino acids. CDR3 amino acids: CASSPNGQGVGTDTQYF. For the CDR3, the DNA is TGTGCCAGCTCACCGAACGGACAGGGGGTGGGCACAGATACGCAGTATTTT. The full variable domain, in which reference TRBV18 and TRBJ2-3 provide the parts outside the CDR3, is NAGVMQNPRHLVRRRGQEARLRCSPMKGHSHVYWYRQLPEEGLKFMVYLQKENIIDESGMPKERFSAEFPKEGPSILRIQQVVRGDSAAYFCASSPNGQGVGTDTQYFGPGTRLTVL.

The chain carries TRBV6-6 and TRBJ1-6, with 7 bases matching TRBD1. The CDR3 is 16 amino acids. The J segment lost 7 bases and the V segment lost 6 bases, leaving 12 bases of the junction unmatched. Germline CDR1 and CDR2: MNHNY and SVGAGI (reference sequence). CDR3 sequence reads: CASRAQGSRPNSPLHF. The CDR3 bases are TGTGCCAGCAGGGCACAGGGGAGCAGACCAAATTCACCCCTCCACTTT.

The chain is built from TRBV18 and TRBJ2-7; 7 positions match TRBD1. Germline V gene sequence: CDR1 KGHSH, CDR2 LQKENI. Trimming removed 2 bases from V and 2 bases from J; junction bases left unmatched: 6. CDR3 length: 15 residues. The CDR3 DNA reads TGTGCCAGCTCACCAGGACCCGGACAGGCCTACGAGCAGTACTTC. Its protein is CASSPGPGQAYEQYF.

This chain connects TRBV29-1 to TRBJ2-7; TRBD1 matches at 7 bases. This CDR3 region has 11 residues. Trimming cost V 6 bases and J 3 bases; bases outside gene matches: 2. Germline CDR1 is SQVTM and CDR2 is ANQGSEA. CDR3 nucleotides: TGCAGCGTCGGACAGGTCTACGAGCAGTACTTC. As protein: CSVGQVYEQYF.

V usage is TRBV6-5 and J usage is TRBJ1-1, with 7 bases that match TRBD1. The CDR3 runs 12 residues. Germline V gene data show CDR1 as MNHEY and CDR2 as SVGAGI. V was pared by 6 bases and J by 7 bases, with 5 bases of the junction left unmatched. CDR3 nucleotide sequence: TGTGCCAGCAGCCCTGACAGGGTTGAAGCTTTCTTT. Its translation: CASSPDRVEAFF.

The chain couples TRBV7-6 to TRBJ2-2; 16 bases align to TRBD2. The V gene's germline CDR1 is SGHVS and CDR2 FNYEAQ. This CDR3 region has 17 residues. The V segment lost 4 bases and the J segment 7 bases; nucleotides outside the gene matches: 6. The CDR3 loop reads CASSSGLAGGEVGELFF. The CDR3, as DNA: TGTGCCAGCAGCTCGGGACTAGCGGGAGGGGAAGTCGGGGAGCTGTTTTTT.

The chain combines TRBV6-5 with TRBJ2-5, with 9 nucleotides matching TRBD1. The germline V gene has CDR1 MNHEY and CDR2 SVGAGI. The CDR3 has 16 amino acids. J gave up 1 base and V 3 bases, and 6 bases lay outside the gene matches. The CDR3 sequence is CASSYDRGGIQETQYF. CDR3 DNA: TGTGCCAGCAGTTATGACAGGGGGGGAATCCAAGAGACCCAGTACTTC.

The chain combines TRBV4-2 with TRBJ2-3, with 10 bases identical to TRBD2. The CDR3 is made up of 16 amino acids. V shed 3 bases, J shed 5 bases, and the junction held 8 bases outside the gene matches. Germline V CDR1 and CDR2: LGHNA, YNFKEQ. The CDR3 DNA is TGTGCCAGCAGCCAGGACACTAGCGGGATGGGAGATACGCAGTATTTT. Translation gives CASSQDTSGMGDTQYF.

The V and J genes are TRBV7-9 and TRBJ2-2; a weak D match, TRBD1 (5 bases). V was clipped by 4 bases and J by 4 bases, with 13 bases between them. The CDR3 runs to 15 residues. The germline gives CDR1 SEHNR, CDR2 FQNEAQ (reference sequence). The CDR3 nucleotides read TGTGCCAGCAGCTCCGACAGTACATTCACCGGGGAGCTGTTTTTT. This gives the protein CASSSDSTFTGELFF.

The rearrangement links TRBV13 to TRBJ2-7, with D uncertain. The CDR3 contains 12 residues. Trimming removed 6 bases from V and 2 bases from J, with 8 bases in between. Germline V gene lookup returns CDR1 PRHDT and CDR2 FYEKMQ (reference sequence). The DNA of the CDR3 is TGTGCCAGCAGTTCCTCTGCCTACGAGCAGTACTTC. Its protein product is CASSSSAYEQYF. Complete variable domain (other parts from reference TRBV13 and TRBJ2-7): AAGVIQSPRHLIKEKRETATLKCYPIPRHDTVYWYQQGPGQDPQFLISFYEKMQSDKGSIPDRFSAQQFSDYHSELNMSSLELGDSALYFCASSSSAYEQYFGPGTRLTVT.

The chain links TRBV4-3 to TRBJ2-7; 8 bases agree with TRBD1. CDR3 size: 14 residues. Per germline, CDR1 LGHNA and CDR2 YSLEER. The junction had 3 bases not matched to a gene; V was cut back by 2 bases and J by 3 bases. CDR3 sequence: CASSQQTGGYEQYF. For the CDR3, the DNA is TGCGCCAGCAGCCAACAAACAGGGGGCTACGAGCAGTACTTC.